This TCR beta chain was recovered during a study of sequential checkpoint blockade in melanoma. Sequenced by immunoSEQ multiplex PCR; TCRdb stores in-frame clones only, minus some. The repertoire holds 15,000 to 20,000 clones, with under 80% as singletons. Treatment specified: randomized to nivolumab then ipilimumab (arm A) or the reverse (arm B). None of the patients previously received DNA-damaging chemotherapy. Live CD3+CD8+ CD19− CD56− cells were sorted from PBMCs. This receptor was identified in a human donor with melanoma. The specimen was CD8+ T cells sorted from blood (inferred from file names), collected from a patient given nivolumab and ipilimumab in sequence.

This CDR3 is CASSEFSLTDTQYF. As DNA, the CDR3 is TGTGCCAGCAGTGAATTTTCCCTCACAGATACGCAGTATTTT. This chain links TRBV25-1 with TRBJ2-3; D not resolved. V was pared by 1 base and J by 2 bases, with 7 bases between. Germline V gene lookup returns CDR1 MGHDK and CDR2 SYGVNS. The CDR3 is made up of 14 amino acids.